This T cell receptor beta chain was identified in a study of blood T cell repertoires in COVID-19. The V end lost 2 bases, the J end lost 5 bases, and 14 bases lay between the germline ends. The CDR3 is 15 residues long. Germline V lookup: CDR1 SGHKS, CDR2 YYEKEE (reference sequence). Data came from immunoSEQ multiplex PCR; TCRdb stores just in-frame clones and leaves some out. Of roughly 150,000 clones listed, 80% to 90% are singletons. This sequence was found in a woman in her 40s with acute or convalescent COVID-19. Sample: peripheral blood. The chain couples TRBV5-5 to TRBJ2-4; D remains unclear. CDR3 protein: CASSFLATGENIQYF. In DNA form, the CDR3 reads TGTGCCAGCAGCTTTCTGGCGACTGGTGAAAACATTCAGTACTTC.